This TCR beta chain comes out of a study of persistence of HIV-infected CD4 T cells. In the study overall: A couple of participants gave one leukapheresis sample; others gave up to about 180 mL blood repeatedly. Study results and caveats: Proviral oligoclonality tracked with TCR oligoclonality within the same sorted cells.

The immunoSEQ assay was version 4, run in survey mode. Data came from immunoSEQ multiplex PCR; TCRdb stores just in-frame clones and leaves some out. Seen here are 40,000 or so clones, around 90% observed once, and the top ten hold around 0.92%. Cells were stimulated nonspecifically with anti-CD3/anti-CD28 magnetic beads. Sorting of responding CD4+ T cells relied on upregulated CD40 ligand together with CD69. The CDR3 is 14 residues long. The germline gives CDR1 MNHEY, CDR2 SVGAGI. Trimming removed 6 bases from V and 9 bases from J, with 17 bases in between. As to this clone: The antigen remains unidentified.

The sequence was obtained from an adult man with HIV who was CMV-seropositive. This sample comprised CD4+ T cells sorted from PBMCs after roughly 18-hour stimulation, obtained from a patient who received antiretroviral therapy. V is TRBV6-5 and J is TRBJ2-2; D is perhaps TRBD1 or TRBD2 (6 bases each). The CDR3 DNA is TGTGCCAGCAGCATGAGGGGGGATTATAGGGAGCTGTTTTTT. Its protein is CASSMRGDYRELFF.